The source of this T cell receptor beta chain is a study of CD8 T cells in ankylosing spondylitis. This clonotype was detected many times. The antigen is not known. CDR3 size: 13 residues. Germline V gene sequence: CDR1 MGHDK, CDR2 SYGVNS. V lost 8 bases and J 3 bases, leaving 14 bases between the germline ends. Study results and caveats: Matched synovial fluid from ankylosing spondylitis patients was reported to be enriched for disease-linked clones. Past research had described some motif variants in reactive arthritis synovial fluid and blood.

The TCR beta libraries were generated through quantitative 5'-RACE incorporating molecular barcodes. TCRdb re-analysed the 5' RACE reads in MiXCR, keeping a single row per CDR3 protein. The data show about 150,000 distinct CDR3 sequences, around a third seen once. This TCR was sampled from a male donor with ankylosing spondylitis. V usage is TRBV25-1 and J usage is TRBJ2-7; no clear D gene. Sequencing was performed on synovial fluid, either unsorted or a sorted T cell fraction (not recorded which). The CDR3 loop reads CASARVGFYEQYF. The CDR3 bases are TGTGCCAGCGCCCGGGTGGGGTTCTACGAGCAGTACTTC.